The 24 T cell receptor beta chains below come from one sample, sequenced in a study of Ad26.COV2.S vaccination and SARS-CoV-2 variants (dated by TCRdb to the early 2020s). Libraries were built with the immunoSEQ multiplex PCR assay. Not all clones reach the TCRdb copy of this immuneACCESS table, which keeps in-frame sequences only. Checked studies attribute under half of the gap to unresolved V genes and leave the rest unexplained. The sample contains under 600,000 clones, 89% of them found a single time. Jointly, the top ten make up about 1.7% of the sample. The treatment or condition label corresponds to: around 19 received Ad26.COV2.S at low or high dose, single or two shots; about 5 received placebo; per-sample allocation not given. Repertoires of vaccine and placebo recipients were sequenced from samples collected on day 63 after the first injection. The source was peripheral blood, collected in a trial of Ad26.COV2.S vaccine versus placebo. The receptors shown here come from a person between 18 and 65 years old who received the Ad26.COV2.S COVID-19 vaccine or a placebo.

The chain carries TRBV9 and TRBJ2-3, with D unclear. Germline CDR1 reads SGDLS; CDR2 reads YYNGEE. Trimming left V 4 bases short and J 0 bases short, with 9 bases between. This CDR3 has 14 residues. CDR3 nucleotide sequence: TGTGCCAGCAGCTCACGGGTTAGCACAGATACGCAGTATTTT. Protein: CASSSRVSTDTQYF.

This clone has a single count. The chain uses TRBV5-1 and TRBJ1-3; D might be TRBD1 (6 bases). From germline, CDR1 is SGHRS and CDR2 YFSETQ. V lost 0 bases and J 0 bases, leaving 10 bases between the germline ends. There are 16 residues in the CDR3. CDR3 DNA: TGCGCCAGCAGCTTGGGGGACACGAGCTCTGGAAACACCATATATTTT. Translating it yields CASSLGDTSSGNTIYF.

The gene calls are TRBV30 and TRBJ1-4; 9 positions agree with TRBD1. Trimming removed 4 bases from V and 3 bases from J; junction bases left unmatched: 6. Germline V gene data show CDR1 as GTSNPN and CDR2 as SVGIG (reference sequence). The CDR3 contains 15 residues. CDR3 sequence: CAWTRQGVANEKLFF. The CDR3 DNA sequence: TGTGCCTGGACCAGACAGGGGGTGGCTAATGAAAAACTGTTTTTT. The entire variable domain, with the rest obtained from reference TRBV30 and TRBJ1-4, is as follows: SQTIHQWPATLVQPVGSPLSLECTVEGTSNPNLYWYRQAAGRGLQLLFYSVGIGQISSEVPQNLSASRPQDRQFILSSKKLLLSDSGFYLCAWTRQGVANEKLFFGSGTQLSVL.

This clone was counted between two and nine times. The rearrangement joins TRBV20-1 to TRBJ1-6, with D possibly being TRBD1 (5 bases). Looked up from germline, CDR1 is DFQATT and CDR2 is SNEGSKA (reference sequence). This CDR3 region has 11 residues. Trimming left V 2 bases short and J 9 bases short, with 5 bases between. The CDR3: CSARQGSPLHF. DNA of the CDR3: TGCAGTGCTAGACAGGGTTCACCCCTCCACTTT.

This clone has only a few counts. The chain joins TRBV7-2 to TRBJ2-1; 12 bases agree with TRBD2. V was clipped by 1 base and J by 6 bases; unmatched bases: 4. The CDR3 totals 16 residues. The V gene's germline CDR1 is SGHTA and CDR2 FQGNSA. This CDR3 is CASSLVPGLAGNEQFF. CDR3 sequence (DNA): TGTGCCAGCAGCTTAGTTCCGGGACTAGCGGGCAATGAGCAGTTCTTC.

The rearrangement uses TRBV30 and TRBJ1-1; D uncertain. Trimming cost V 3 bases and J 4 bases, with 9 bases left between them. Per the germline V gene, CDR1 is GTSNPN and CDR2 is SVGIG (reference sequence). The CDR3 runs 12 residues. This CDR3 is CAWRTTTTEAFF. In DNA, the CDR3 is TGTGCCTGGAGGACGACGACCACTGAAGCTTTCTTT.

There are a few counts of this clone. The rearrangement links TRBV11-3 to TRBJ2-2; possibly TRBD2 for D (5 bases). Germline V gene sequence: CDR1 SGHNT, CDR2 YENEEA. V was cut by 5 bases and J by 7 bases, with 11 bases left in between. The CDR3 loop spans 13 amino acids. DNA for the CDR3: TGTGCCAGCAGCGGACGGGGTCGCGGGGAGCTGTTTTTT. Residues: CASSGRGRGELFF.

The chain recombines TRBV5-1 with TRBJ1-1; 10 bases match TRBD1. The V gene end was trimmed by 3 bases and the J gene end by 6 bases; junction bases not matched to a gene: 8. In germline, CDR1 is SGHRS, CDR2 YFSETQ. There are 15 residues in the CDR3. The CDR3 loop reads CASSSSGTGAPEAFF. CDR3 DNA sequence: TGCGCCAGCAGCTCCTCCGGGACAGGGGCGCCTGAAGCTTTCTTT.

This clone has just one count. The V and J genes are TRBV27 and TRBJ2-6; D ambiguous. Germline CDR1 and CDR2: MNHEY and SMNVEV (reference sequence). With 8 bases removed from V and 1 base from J, the gap between germline ends came to 9 bases. This CDR3 spans 14 amino acids. DNA of the CDR3: TGTGCCAGCGGACCGGGTTCTGGGGCCAACGTCCTGACTTTC. This codes for CASGPGSGANVLTF.

The chain couples TRBV29-1 to TRBJ1-5; 7 bases are shared with TRBD1. Per germline, CDR1 SQVTM and CDR2 ANQGSEA. The CDR3 sequence is 14 residues long. V gave up 6 bases and J gave up 6 bases; unmatched junction bases: 11. CDR3 amino acids: CSVGEGAQGQPQHF. CDR3 in DNA: TGCAGCGTGGGGGAGGGGGCGCAGGGTCAGCCCCAGCATTTT.

The genes are TRBV2 and TRBJ1-3, with D tentatively TRBD1 (5 bases). The CDR3 sequence is 14 residues long. Germline assignment: CDR1 SNHLY and CDR2 FYNNEI. V was pared by 6 bases and J by 2 bases, with 11 bases between. The CDR3 here is CASRAGMAGNTIYF. The CDR3 region has the DNA TGTGCCAGCAGGGCAGGGATGGCTGGAAACACCATATATTTT.

The chain joins TRBV30 to TRBJ1-5, with D possibly being TRBD1 (6 bases). This CDR3 region has 16 residues. Germline CDR1 is GTSNPN and CDR2 is SVGIG (reference sequence). Deletions cut 1 base from V and 1 base from J, with 14 bases between. CDR3 amino acids: CAWSGHRDISNQPQHF. CDR3 in DNA: TGTGCCTGGAGTGGACACCGGGACATCAGCAATCAGCCCCAGCATTTT.

V gene TRBV6-5 combines with J gene TRBJ1-2; no clear D gene. V gave up 7 bases and J gave up 5 bases, with 11 bases separating them. Germline CDR1 reads MNHEY; CDR2 reads SVGAGI. CDR3 length: 12 residues. In nucleotides, the CDR3 is TGTGCCAGCACTGGACTAGGTTATGGCTACACCTTC. Protein product: CASTGLGYGYTF.

This clone came up a few times. CDR3 nucleotides: TGTGCCAGCAGCCCCCTTCGCGGAGCTTACACTGAAGCTTTCTTT. It translates to CASSPLRGAYTEAFF. This chain connects TRBV11-2 to TRBJ1-1, with D uncertain. The CDR3 extends over 15 amino acids. Germline CDR1 SGHAT, CDR2 FQNNGV. V was cut by 5 bases and J by 3 bases, with 16 bases left in between.

The chain recombines TRBV5-4 with TRBJ1-1; tentative D call: TRBD1 (5 bases). CDR1 and CDR2 (germline): SGHNT, YYREEE (reference sequence). This CDR3 has 13 amino acids. V was pared by 4 bases and J by 1 base, with 8 bases between. This CDR3 reads CASSRGQNTEAFF. The CDR3 coding sequence is TGTGCCAGCAGCAGAGGACAGAACACTGAAGCTTTCTTT.

The chain joins TRBV14 to TRBJ1-4; D is undetermined. The CDR3 is 15 amino acids. Germline CDR1 is SGHDN and CDR2 is FVKESK. V lost 0 bases, J lost 8 bases, and 13 bases lay in between. DNA for the CDR3: TGTGCCAGCAGCCAAGAAACCAAGGTGGACGAAAAACTGTTTTTT. Its protein is CASSQETKVDEKLFF. Variable domain in full (rest from reference TRBV14 and TRBJ1-4): EAGVTQFPSHSVIEKGQTVTLRCDPISGHDNLYWYRRVMGKEIKFLLHFVKESKQDESGMPNNRFLAERTGGTYSTLKVQPAELEDSGVYFCASSQETKVDEKLFFGSGTQLSVL.

The gene calls are TRBV5-1 and TRBJ1-1; the match to TRBD1 covers 8 bases. V lost 3 bases and J lost 8; bases outside the gene matches: 6. Germline V gene data show CDR1 as SGHRS and CDR2 as YFSETQ. The CDR3 has 13 residues. The CDR3 reads CASSWSGQGEAFF. The CDR3, as DNA: TGCGCCAGCAGCTGGAGCGGACAGGGCGAAGCTTTCTTT. Combining the CDR3 with reference TRBV5-1 and TRBJ1-1 gives the whole variable domain KAGVTQTPRYLIKTRGQQVTLSCSPISGHRSVSWYQQTPGQGLQFLFEYFSETQRNKGNFPGRFSGRQFSNSRSEMNVSTLELGDSALYLCASSWSGQGEAFFGQGTRLTVV.

The gene calls are TRBV7-8 and TRBJ2-1; D is ambiguous. The V end lost 2 bases, the J end lost 6 bases, and 2 bases lay between the germline ends. Per germline, CDR1 SGHVS and CDR2 FQNEAQ. The CDR3 contains 11 residues. The CDR3 is CASSLFNEQFF. CDR3 nucleotides: TGTGCCAGCAGCTTATTCAATGAGCAGTTCTTC.

This chain links TRBV5-1 with TRBJ2-1, with D uncertain. V gave up 6 bases and J gave up 5 bases, with 18 bases separating them. The CDR3 is 15 residues long. Germline V gene lookup returns CDR1 SGHRS and CDR2 YFSETQ. The CDR3 reads CASKKLVTDNNEQFF. In nucleotides, the CDR3 is TGCGCCAGCAAGAAACTGGTGACTGATAACAATGAGCAGTTCTTC.

The chain combines TRBV25-1 with TRBJ1-3; D gene unclear. Trimming took 4 bases from V and 0 from J, leaving 10 bases between them. Germline CDR1 MGHDK, CDR2 SYGVNS. The CDR3 totals 15 residues. Here the CDR3 DNA reads TGTGCCAGCAGTGCCCCCGTTAACTCTGGAAACACCATATATTTT. This translates into CASSAPVNSGNTIYF.

The rearrangement links TRBV29-1 to TRBJ1-1, with TRBD1 identical over 7 bases. The CDR3 covers 13 residues. Trimming removed 7 bases from V and 2 bases from J; junction bases left unmatched: 7. Germline CDR1 is SQVTM and CDR2 is ANQGSEA. CDR3 nucleotides: TGCAGCGCGAGAGGACAGGTAAACACTGAAGCTTTCTTT. This gives the protein CSARGQVNTEAFF. The whole variable domain, filled in from reference TRBV29-1 and TRBJ1-1, reads SAVISQKPSRDICQRGTSLTIQCQVDSQVTMMFWYRQQPGQSLTLIATANQGSEATYESGFVIDKFPISRPNLTFSTLTVSNMSPEDSSIYLCSARGQVNTEAFFGQGTRLTVV.

V usage is TRBV7-6 and J usage is TRBJ1-1, with 9 bases lining up with TRBD1. Germline CDR1 SGHVS, CDR2 FNYEAQ. The ends lost 4 bases at V and 4 bases at J; junction bases unmatched: 10. The CDR3 runs 16 residues. The CDR3 DNA reads as TGTGCCAGCAGCTCTACCGCCGGGACAGGGCCCACTGAAGCTTTCTTT. This sequence encodes CASSSTAGTGPTEAFF.

Turning to this clone: The sample carries other DNA sequences with the same CDR3. As DNA, the CDR3 is TGTGCCAGCAGTTACGGCAGGGATAACTATGGCTACACCTTC. It encodes CASSYGRDNYGYTF. The J gene is TRBJ1-2, the V gene TRBV6-5; maybe TRBD1 (5 bases). Germline V gene data show CDR1 as MNHEY and CDR2 as SVGAGI. This CDR3 has 14 residues. Trimming cost V 2 bases and J 1 base, with 8 bases left between them.

The chain uses TRBV19 and TRBJ2-3; D is possibly TRBD2 (5 bases). V lost 5 bases, J lost 3 bases, and 15 bases lay in between. Germline lookup yields CDR1 LNHDA and CDR2 SQIVND (reference sequence). The CDR3 loop spans 15 amino acids. The CDR3 nucleotides are TGTGCCAGTAGTCCCGGAAGGAGAGGGACAGATACGCAGTATTTT. Translation gives CASSPGRRGTDTQYF. Combining the CDR3 with reference TRBV19 and TRBJ2-3 gives the whole variable domain DGGITQSPKYLFRKEGQNVTLSCEQNLNHDAMYWYRQDPGQGLRLIYYSQIVNDFQKGDIAEGYSVSREKKESFPLTVTSAQKNPTAFYLCASSPGRRGTDTQYFGPGTRLTVL.